This is a list of T cell receptor beta chains from one sample in a study of human T cells and chemical hapten exposure. One entry per CDR3 protein, called by TCRdb with MiXCR from the RACE reads. Of about 380,000 distinct CDR3 sequences detected, around 4.8% appear once; the ten largest clones hold about 2.1%. The sequenced sample was whole blood, obtained in connection with sensitization to the hapten diphenylcyclopropenone (DPC). These receptors all stem from a woman aged 45-59 years with alopecia areata. Some clones in this sample may be carry-over from other donors' samples. The CDR3 runs from the conserved cysteine through the conserved F or W. D genes are given only for firm matches. Not all rows give a size; the values are once, few, many and, for expanded clones, a class.

length	size	V	D	J	DNA	CDR3
14	many	TRBV3-1	NA	TRBJ1-2	TGTGCCAGCAGCCAGGCCGGGGACGGCTATGGCTACACCTTC	CASSQAGDGYGYTF
14	many	TRBV4-3	NA	TRBJ2-1	TGCGCCAGCAGCCAAGATTTAGGGTCCAATGAGCAGTTCTTC	CASSQDLGSNEQFF
15	few	TRBV7-7	NA	TRBJ2-3	TGTGCCAGCAGCTTGACGGACACTGACACAGATACGCAGTATTTT	CASSLTDTDTDTQYF
14	NA	TRBV4-1	NA	TRBJ2-2	TGCGCCAGCAAAGAGGGGCCGAACACCGGGGAGCTGTTTTTT	CASKEGPNTGELFF
15	NA	TRBV12-3/TRBV12-4	TRBD1	TRBJ2-7	TGTGCCAGCAGTGATCGGACAGGAACACCTTACGAGCAGTACTTC	CASSDRTGTPYEQYF
16	many	TRBV9	NA	TRBJ2-7	TGTGCCAGCAGCCCTCCCGGGGGCAGCAGACCTTACGAGCAGTACTTC	CASSPPGGSRPYEQYF
11	many	TRBV5-6	NA	TRBJ2-3	TGTGCCAGCAAAATGTTGGATACGCAGTATTTT	CASKMLDTQYF
17	many	TRBV6-5	TRBD1	TRBJ2-1	TGTGCCAGCAGTTCCACACGGACAGGGGGAATATACAATGAGCAGTTCTTC	CASSSTRTGGIYNEQFF
15	few	TRBV5-4	NA	TRBJ1-1	TGTGCCAGCACCCGGCGTGCAGGGCTCCTCACTGAAGCTTTCTTT	CASTRRAGLLTEAFF
15	NA	TRBV25-1	NA	TRBJ1-4	TGTGCCAGCAGTGATTTCCTTGCAACTAATGAAAAACTGTTTTTT	CASSDFLATNEKLFF
15	NA	TRBV9	NA	TRBJ2-3	TGTGCCAGCAGCGTAGGGCAGGCGGATGGAGATACGCAGTATTTT	CASSVGQADGDTQYF
16	few	TRBV3-1	NA	TRBJ1-1	TGTGCCAGCAGCCCAAGGTCCGGGAACCCGGACACTGAAGCTTTCTTT	CASSPRSGNPDTEAFF
15	NA	TRBV12-3/TRBV12-4	NA	TRBJ1-6	TGTGCCAGCAGTTTAGCGGGGCGCTTGAATTCACCCCTCCACTTT	CASSLAGRLNSPLHF
14	many	TRBV28	NA	TRBJ2-3	TGTGCCAGCAGTTTTGAGTATCGGTCTGATACGCAGTATTTT	CASSFEYRSDTQYF
13	many	TRBV11-3	NA	TRBJ1-1	TGTGCCAGCAGCTCCATCAAGGGAACTGAAGCTTTCTTT	CASSSIKGTEAFF